The next 15 T cell receptor beta chains were all read from a single sample in a study of blood T cell repertoires in COVID-19. Measured with immunoSEQ multiplex PCR; TCRdb has only the in-frame clones, and not every one. The repertoire holds 140,000 or so clones, with about 80% as singletons. The sample comprised peripheral blood. The origin of the receptors is a human donor in a cohort sampled during active COVID-19.

This chain uses TRBV25-1 with TRBJ1-1; 8 bases are shared with TRBD1. Germline V lookup: CDR1 MGHDK, CDR2 SYGVNS. This CDR3 region has 14 residues. V dropped 7 bases and J dropped 5; count of bases not matched to a gene: 9. The CDR3 sequence is CASNYGDRTTEAFF. As DNA, the CDR3 is TGTGCCAGCAACTATGGGGACAGGACTACTGAAGCTTTCTTT.

This chain uses TRBV7-9 with TRBJ2-1; 13 bases fit TRBD2. Germline V gene data show CDR1 as SEHNR and CDR2 as FQNEAQ (reference sequence). The ends lost 5 bases at V and 4 bases at J; junction bases unmatched: 14. The CDR3 extends over 19 amino acids. The CDR3: CASSPRLTSGGATYNEQFF. CDR3 nucleotides: TGTGCCAGCAGCCCCCGGCTAACTAGCGGGGGGGCGACTTACAATGAGCAGTTCTTC.

The chain recombines TRBV3-1 (or the pseudogene TRBV3-2) with TRBJ1-1, with D uncertain. The germline V gene encodes CDR1 LGHDT and CDR2 YNNKEL (reference sequence). The CDR3 runs to 15 residues. Trimming stripped 0 bases from V and 3 bases from J, with 11 bases between. CDR3 region: CASSQDGGMDTEAFF. CDR3 DNA sequence: TGTGCCAGCAGCCAAGATGGCGGCATGGACACTGAAGCTTTCTTT.

This chain joins TRBV7-2 and TRBJ1-2, with D possibly TRBD1 on 5 matching bases. This CDR3 region has 13 residues. Trimming left V 5 bases short and J 2 bases short, with 9 bases between. Germline V gene data show CDR1 as SGHTA and CDR2 as FQGNSA. The CDR3 DNA reads as TGTGCCAGCAGCACGGGGGGGAACTATGGCTACACCTTC. Protein: CASSTGGNYGYTF.

The chain joins TRBV23-1 to TRBJ2-7, with D unclear. TRBV23-1 is given ORF status, its function remaining uncertain. V dropped 0 bases and J dropped 6 bases, with 6 bases sitting between them. This CDR3 has 12 amino acids. The CDR3 nucleotides read TGCGCCAGCAGTCAATCCAGGTCCGAGCAGTACTTC. Translating it yields CASSQSRSEQYF.

This clone was detected once. The chain is built from TRBV5-1 and TRBJ1-3; D ambiguous. Per germline, CDR1 SGHRS and CDR2 YFSETQ. This CDR3 spans 14 amino acids. The ends were cut back, 5 bases at V and 0 bases at J, with 9 bases in the middle. The CDR3 protein is CASRVQSSGNTIYF. DNA of the CDR3: TGCGCCAGCAGGGTCCAGTCCTCTGGAAACACCATATATTTT. The full variable domain, its missing parts supplied by reference TRBV5-1 and TRBJ1-3, is KAGVTQTPRYLIKTRGQQVTLSCSPISGHRSVSWYQQTPGQGLQFLFEYFSETQRNKGNFPGRFSGRQFSNSRSEMNVSTLELGDSALYLCASRVQSSGNTIYFGEGSWLTVV.

This chain links TRBV27 with TRBJ1-6; TRBD1 aligns across 9 bases. J gave up 15 bases and V 2 bases, and 8 bases lay outside the gene matches. Germline V gives CDR1 MNHEY, CDR2 SMNVEV (reference sequence). CDR3 size: 14 residues. The CDR3 reads CASSLLTGGSVLHF. CDR3 DNA: TGTGCCAGCAGTTTACTGACAGGGGGATCTGTCCTCCACTTT.

This chain joins TRBV3-1 (or the pseudogene TRBV3-2) and TRBJ2-7; tentatively, D is TRBD1 (5 bases). Trimming left V 4 bases short and J 2 bases short, with 15 bases between. CDR1 and CDR2 (germline): LGHDT, YNNKEL (reference sequence). The CDR3 loop spans 15 amino acids. The CDR3 DNA reads TGTGCCAGCAGCCGCTCCTTGGACATCGCCTACGAGCAGTACTTC. Translation gives CASSRSLDIAYEQYF.

This chain connects TRBV25-1 to TRBJ1-5; 7 bases map to TRBD1. J gave up 4 bases and V 2 bases, and 2 bases lay outside the gene matches. CDR3 size: 14 residues. The germline gives CDR1 MGHDK, CDR2 SYGVNS. CDR3 residues: CASSEVGQNQPQHF. DNA of the CDR3: TGTGCCAGCAGTGAAGTGGGACAGAATCAGCCCCAGCATTTT.

The J gene is TRBJ2-5, the V gene TRBV5-5; possible D gene TRBD2, 6 bases. Germline CDR1 SGHKS, CDR2 YYEKEE (reference sequence). V dropped 0 bases and J dropped 5 bases, with 11 bases sitting between them. The CDR3 covers 14 residues. The CDR3 DNA reads TGTGCCAGCAGCTTGGATGGAGGGACCGAGACCCAGTACTTC. Translated: CASSLDGGTETQYF. The complete variable domain, with remaining parts taken from reference TRBV5-5 and TRBJ2-5, reads DAGVTQSPTHLIKTRGQQVTLRCSPISGHKSVSWYQQVLGQGPQFIFQYYEKEERGRGNFPDRFSARQFPNYSSELNVNALLLGDSALYLCASSLDGGTETQYFGPGTRLLVL.

The J gene is TRBJ1-1, the V gene TRBV7-9; 8 positions match TRBD1. The germline gives CDR1 SEHNR, CDR2 FQNEAQ (reference sequence). The length of the CDR3 is 16 residues. Trimming at V came to 6 bases and at J to 7 bases, leaving 16 bases not matched to a gene. The CDR3 DNA reads TGTGCCAGCAGGACGATTCGCAACAGGGGGACCATTGAAGCTTTCTTT. As protein: CASRTIRNRGTIEAFF.

The rearrangement uses TRBV7-2 and TRBJ1-6; 9 nucleotides agree with TRBD1. This CDR3 is 15 amino acids long. Trimming took 1 base from V and 5 from J; bases not matched to a gene: 0. Looked up from germline, CDR1 is SGHTA and CDR2 is FQGNSA. The CDR3 is CASSLGDRDNSPLHF. In nucleotides, the CDR3 is TGTGCCAGCAGCTTAGGGGACAGGGATAATTCACCCCTCCACTTT.

This chain uses TRBV5-1 with TRBJ2-5; 13 positions match TRBD2. Germline loops: CDR1 SGHRS, CDR2 YFSETQ. CDR3 length: 14 amino acids. Trimming removed 0 bases from V and 9 bases from J; junction bases left unmatched: 2. The CDR3 here is CASSLETSGGPQYF. CDR3 bases: TGCGCCAGCAGCTTGGAGACTAGCGGGGGGCCCCAGTACTTC.

This clone has only one observation. The same CDR3 can be traced to other DNA sequences in this sample. The rearrangement joins TRBV5-6 to TRBJ1-2; D ambiguous. The germline V gene has CDR1 SGHDT and CDR2 YYEEEE. The CDR3 has 13 residues. V lost 0 bases and J lost 2, with 5 bases in between. DNA of the CDR3: TGTGCCAGCAGCTTGGGGCAGAACTATGGCTACACCTTC. Its protein is CASSLGQNYGYTF.

The chain joins TRBV9 to TRBJ2-7, with TRBD2 matching 8 bases. This CDR3 contains 15 residues. The V gene's germline CDR1 is SGDLS and CDR2 YYNGEE. Trimming took 4 bases from V and 4 from J; bases not matched to a gene: 10. The CDR3 DNA follows: TGTGCCAGCAGCCGACCGAGCGGGGGATATTACGAGCAGTACTTC. Translation: CASSRPSGGYYEQYF.